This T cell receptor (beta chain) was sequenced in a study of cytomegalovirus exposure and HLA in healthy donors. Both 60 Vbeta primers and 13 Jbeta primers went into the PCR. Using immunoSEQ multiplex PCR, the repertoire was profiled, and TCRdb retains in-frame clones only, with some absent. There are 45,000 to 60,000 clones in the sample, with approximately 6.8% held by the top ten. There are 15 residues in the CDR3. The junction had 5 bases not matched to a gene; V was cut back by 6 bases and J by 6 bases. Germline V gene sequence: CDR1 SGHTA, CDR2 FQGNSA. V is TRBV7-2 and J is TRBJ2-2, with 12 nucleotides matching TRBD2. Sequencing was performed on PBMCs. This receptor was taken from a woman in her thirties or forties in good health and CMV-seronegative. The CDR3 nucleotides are TGTGCCAGCAGTCCTCTAGCGGGAGGGCCCGGGGAGCTGTTTTTT. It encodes CASSPLAGGPGELFF.